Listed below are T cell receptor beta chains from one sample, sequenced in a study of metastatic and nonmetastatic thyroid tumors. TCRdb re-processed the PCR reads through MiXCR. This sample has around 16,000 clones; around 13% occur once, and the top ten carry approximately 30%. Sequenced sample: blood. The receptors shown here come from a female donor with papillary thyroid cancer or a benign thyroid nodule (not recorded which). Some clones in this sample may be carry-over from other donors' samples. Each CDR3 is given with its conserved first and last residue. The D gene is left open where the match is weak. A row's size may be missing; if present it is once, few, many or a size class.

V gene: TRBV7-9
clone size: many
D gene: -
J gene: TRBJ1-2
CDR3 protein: CASSFTAGNYGYTF
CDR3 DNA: TGTGCCAGCAGCTTTACGGCTGGAAACTATGGCTACACCTTT

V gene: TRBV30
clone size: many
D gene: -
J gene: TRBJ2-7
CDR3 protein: CAWSVGAAYEQYF
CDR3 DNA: TGTGCCTGGAGTGTGGGGGCCGCCTACGAGCAGTACTTC

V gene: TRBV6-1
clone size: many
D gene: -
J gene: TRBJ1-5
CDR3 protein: CASSEKTGSPQHF
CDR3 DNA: TGTGCCAGCAGTGAGAAAACAGGGTCGCCCCAGCATTTT

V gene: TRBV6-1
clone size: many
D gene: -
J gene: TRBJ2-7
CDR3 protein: CASSADRNSYEQYF
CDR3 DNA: TGTGCCAGCAGTGCGGACAGAAACTCCTACGAGCAGTACTTC

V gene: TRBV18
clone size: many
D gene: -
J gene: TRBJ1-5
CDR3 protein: CASSPQGAGSNQPQHF
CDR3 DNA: TGTGCCAGCTCACCACAGGGAGCCGGCTCCAATCAGCCCCAGCATTTT

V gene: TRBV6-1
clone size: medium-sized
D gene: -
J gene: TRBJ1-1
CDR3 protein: CASSERHGEAFF
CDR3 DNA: TGTGCCAGCAGTGAAAGGCACGGGGAAGCTTTCTTT

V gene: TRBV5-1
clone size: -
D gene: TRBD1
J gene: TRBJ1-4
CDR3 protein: CASHPGTATEKLFF
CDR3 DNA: TGCGCCAGCCACCCCGGGACAGCTACTGAAAAACTGTTTTTT

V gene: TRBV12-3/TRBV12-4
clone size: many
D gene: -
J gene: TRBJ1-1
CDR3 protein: CASGWPEAFF
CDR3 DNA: TGTGCCAGCGGCTGGCCTGAAGCTTTCTTT

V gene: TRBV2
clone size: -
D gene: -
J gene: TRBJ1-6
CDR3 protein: CASSDGGNSPLHF
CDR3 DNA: TGTGCCAGCAGTGATGGGGGGAATTCACCCCTCCACTTT

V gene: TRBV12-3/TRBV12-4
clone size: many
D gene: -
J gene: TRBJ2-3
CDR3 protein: CASSLISDLRVPDTQYF
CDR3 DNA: TGTGCCAGCAGTTTAATTAGCGACCTCAGGGTTCCAGATACGCAGTATTTT

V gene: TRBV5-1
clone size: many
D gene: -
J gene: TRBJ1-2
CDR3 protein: CASSQQDVSYGYTF
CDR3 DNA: TGCGCCAGCAGCCAACAGGACGTTAGTTATGGCTACACCTTC

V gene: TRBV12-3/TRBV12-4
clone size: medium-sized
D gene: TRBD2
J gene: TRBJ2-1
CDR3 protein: CASTRTSGGSYNEQFF
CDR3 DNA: TGTGCCAGCACCCGGACTAGCGGGGGATCCTACAATGAGCAGTTCTTC

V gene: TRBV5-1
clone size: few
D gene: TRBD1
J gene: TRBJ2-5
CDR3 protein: CASSFSGTGEETQYF
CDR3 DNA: TGCGCCAGCAGCTTTTCCGGGACAGGGGAAGAGACCCAGTACTTC

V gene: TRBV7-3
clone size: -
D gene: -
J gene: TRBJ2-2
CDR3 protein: CASSQTGPSNTGELFF
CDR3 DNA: TGTGCCAGCAGTCAAACGGGACCCTCGAACACCGGGGAGCTGTTTTTT

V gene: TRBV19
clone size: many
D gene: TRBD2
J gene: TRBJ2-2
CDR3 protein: CASRAGGINTGELFF
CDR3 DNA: TGTGCCAGCCGTGCGGGGGGTATAAACACCGGGGAGCTGTTTTTT

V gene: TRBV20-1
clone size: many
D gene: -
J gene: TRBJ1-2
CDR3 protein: CSEVSNYGYTF
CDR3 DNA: TGCAGTGAAGTCTCTAACTATGGCTACACCTTC

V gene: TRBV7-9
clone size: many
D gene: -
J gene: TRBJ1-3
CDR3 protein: CASSFAASSGNTIYF
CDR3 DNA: TGTGCCAGCAGCTTTGCAGCTAGCTCTGGAAACACCATATATTTT

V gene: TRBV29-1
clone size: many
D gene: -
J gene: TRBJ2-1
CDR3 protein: CSVVQVTNEQFF
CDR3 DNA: TGCAGCGTAGTACAGGTAACCAATGAGCAGTTCTTC

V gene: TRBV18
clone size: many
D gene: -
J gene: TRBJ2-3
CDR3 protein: CASSPPSSSTDTQYF
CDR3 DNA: TGTGCCAGCTCACCACCGTCCTCCAGCACAGATACGCAGTATTTT

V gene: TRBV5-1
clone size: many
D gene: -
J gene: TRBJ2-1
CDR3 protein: CASSSVDGASSVFF
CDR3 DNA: TGCGCCAGCAGCTCCGTGGATGGGGCGAGTTCGGTGTTCTTC

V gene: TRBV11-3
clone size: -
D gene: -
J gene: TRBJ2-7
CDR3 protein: CASSSGTRGPYEQYF
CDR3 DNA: TGTGCCAGCAGCTCCGGGACTAGGGGGCCTTATGAGCAGTACTTC

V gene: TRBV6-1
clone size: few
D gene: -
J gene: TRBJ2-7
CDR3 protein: CASSVRPGERYEQYF
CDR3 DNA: TGTGCCAGCAGTGTCCGTCCAGGGGAGCGCTACGAGCAGTACTTC

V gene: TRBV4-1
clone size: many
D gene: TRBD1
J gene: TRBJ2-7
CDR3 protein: CASSLSQQGAYEQYF
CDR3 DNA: TGCGCCAGCAGCCTGAGTCAACAGGGGGCCTACGAGCAGTACTTC

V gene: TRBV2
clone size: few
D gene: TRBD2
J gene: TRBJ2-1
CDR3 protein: CASTSGDYNEQFF
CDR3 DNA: TGTGCCAGCACTAGCGGGGACTACAATGAGCAGTTCTTC

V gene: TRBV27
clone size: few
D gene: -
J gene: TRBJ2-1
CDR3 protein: CASSPPSPRPSYNEQFF
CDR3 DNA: TGTGCCAGCAGTCCCCCATCTCCCCGCCCCTCCTACAATGAGCAGTTCTTC

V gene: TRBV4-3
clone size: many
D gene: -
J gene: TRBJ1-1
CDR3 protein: CASSQEARGRAEAFF
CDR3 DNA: TGCGCCAGCAGCCAAGAAGCCCGGGGTAGGGCTGAAGCTTTCTTT

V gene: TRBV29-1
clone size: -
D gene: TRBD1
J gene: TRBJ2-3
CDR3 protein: CSVEPDRGPSGGTQYF
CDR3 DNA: TGCAGCGTTGAGCCGGACAGGGGCCCGAGTGGAGGTACGCAGTATTTT

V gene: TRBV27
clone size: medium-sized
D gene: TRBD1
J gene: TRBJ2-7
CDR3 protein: CASSWTGNNYEQYF
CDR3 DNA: TGTGCCAGCAGTTGGACAGGGAACAACTACGAGCAGTACTTC

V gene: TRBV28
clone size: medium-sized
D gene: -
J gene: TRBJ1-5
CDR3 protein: CASSPGANFEPQHF
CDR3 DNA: TGTGCCAGCAGCCCCGGGGCCAACTTCGAGCCCCAGCATTTT

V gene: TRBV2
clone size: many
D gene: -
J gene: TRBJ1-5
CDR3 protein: CASSGDSNQPQHF
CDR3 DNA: TGTGCCAGCAGTGGGGATAGCAATCAGCCCCAGCATTTT

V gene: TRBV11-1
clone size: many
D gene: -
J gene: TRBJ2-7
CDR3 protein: CASSRARGHGSYEQYF
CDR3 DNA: TGTGCCAGCAGCCGAGCAAGGGGACACGGCTCCTACGAGCAGTACTTC

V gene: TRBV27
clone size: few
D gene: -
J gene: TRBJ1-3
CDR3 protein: CASKLDGNSGNTIYF
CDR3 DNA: TGTGCCAGCAAGCTAGACGGGAACTCTGGAAACACCATATATTTT

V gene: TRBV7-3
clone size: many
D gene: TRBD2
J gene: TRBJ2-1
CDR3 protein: CASSLTSGTLNEQFF
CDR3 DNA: TGTGCCAGCAGCTTAACTAGCGGGACCCTCAATGAGCAGTTCTTC

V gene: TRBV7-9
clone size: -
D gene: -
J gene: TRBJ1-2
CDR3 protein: CASSLTGVAAYGYTF
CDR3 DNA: TGTGCCAGCAGCTTAACAGGAGTAGCGGCCTATGGCTACACCTTC

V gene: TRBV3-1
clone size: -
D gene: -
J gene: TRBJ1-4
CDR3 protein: CASSQDATPGEKLFF
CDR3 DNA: TGTGCCAGCAGCCAAGATGCAACGCCGGGCGAAAAACTGTTTTTT

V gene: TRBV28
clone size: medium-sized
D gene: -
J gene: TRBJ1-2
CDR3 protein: CASSSFRVNYGYTF
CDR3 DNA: TGTGCCAGCAGTTCCTTCAGGGTTAACTATGGCTACACCTTC

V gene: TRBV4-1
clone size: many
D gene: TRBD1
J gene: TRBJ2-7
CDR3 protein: CASSQRDSLGYEQYF
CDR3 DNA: TGCGCCAGCAGCCAACGGGACAGCTTGGGGTACGAGCAGTACTTC

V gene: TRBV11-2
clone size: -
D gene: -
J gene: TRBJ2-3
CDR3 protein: CTSSLEGGGADTQYF
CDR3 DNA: TGTACCAGCAGCTTAGAAGGCGGGGGCGCAGATACGCAGTATTTT

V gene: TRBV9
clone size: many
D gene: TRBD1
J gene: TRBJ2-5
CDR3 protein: CASSPGTGLFGTQYF
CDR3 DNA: TGTGCCAGCAGCCCCGGGACAGGGTTATTCGGGACCCAGTACTTC

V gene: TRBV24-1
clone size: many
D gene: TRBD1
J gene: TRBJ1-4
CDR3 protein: CAPCWGQITTNEKLFF
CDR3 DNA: TGTGCCCCGTGTTGGGGACAGATCACAACTAATGAAAAACTGTTTTTT

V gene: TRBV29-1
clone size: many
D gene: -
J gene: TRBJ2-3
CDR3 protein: CSVEWAADTQYF
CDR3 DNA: TGCAGCGTTGAATGGGCGGCAGATACGCAGTATTTT

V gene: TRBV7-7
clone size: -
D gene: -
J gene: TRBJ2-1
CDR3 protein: CASSLDGGRQQFF
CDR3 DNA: TGTGCTAGCAGCTTAGATGGGGGAAGGCAGCAGTTCTTC

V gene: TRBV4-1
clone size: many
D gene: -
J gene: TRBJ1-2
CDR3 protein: CASSQGGDYGYTF
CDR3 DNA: TGCGCCAGCAGCCAAGGTGGAGACTATGGCTACACCTTC

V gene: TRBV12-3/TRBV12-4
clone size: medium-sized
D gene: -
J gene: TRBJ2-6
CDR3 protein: CASKNSGANVLTF
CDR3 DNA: TGTGCCAGTAAGAACTCTGGGGCCAACGTCCTGACTTTC

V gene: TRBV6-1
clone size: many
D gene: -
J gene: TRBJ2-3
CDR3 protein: CASSVEYSTDTQYF
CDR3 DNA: TGTGCCAGCAGTGTAGAGTATAGCACAGATACGCAGTATTTT

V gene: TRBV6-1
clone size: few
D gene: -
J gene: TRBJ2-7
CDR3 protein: CASSLTMYHEQYF
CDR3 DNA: TGTGCCAGCAGCCTTACGATGTACCACGAGCAGTACTTC

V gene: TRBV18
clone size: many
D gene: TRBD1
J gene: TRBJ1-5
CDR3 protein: CASSPHPGQPSNQPQHF
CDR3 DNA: TGTGCCAGCTCACCACATCCGGGACAGCCAAGCAATCAGCCCCAGCATTTT

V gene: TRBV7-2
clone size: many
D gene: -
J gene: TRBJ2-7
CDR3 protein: CASSLKLAYEQYF
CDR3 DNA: TGTGCCAGCAGCTTAAAACTTGCCTACGAGCAGTACTTC

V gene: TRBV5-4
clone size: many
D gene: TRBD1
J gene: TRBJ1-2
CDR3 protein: CASSSKQTGGAYGYTF
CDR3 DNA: TGTGCCAGCAGCTCGAAACAGACAGGGGGCGCCTATGGCTACACCTTC